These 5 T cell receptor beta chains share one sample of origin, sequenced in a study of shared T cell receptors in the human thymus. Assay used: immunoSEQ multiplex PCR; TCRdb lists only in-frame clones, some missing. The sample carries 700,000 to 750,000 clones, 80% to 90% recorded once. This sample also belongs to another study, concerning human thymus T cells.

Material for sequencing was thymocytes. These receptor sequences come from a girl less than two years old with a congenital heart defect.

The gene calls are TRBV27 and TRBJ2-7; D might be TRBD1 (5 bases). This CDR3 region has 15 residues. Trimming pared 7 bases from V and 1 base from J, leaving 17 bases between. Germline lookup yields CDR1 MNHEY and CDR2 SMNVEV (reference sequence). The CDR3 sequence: CASTLRQGKSYEQYF. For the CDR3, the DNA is TGTGCCAGCACCCTACGGCAGGGAAAATCCTACGAGCAGTACTTC.

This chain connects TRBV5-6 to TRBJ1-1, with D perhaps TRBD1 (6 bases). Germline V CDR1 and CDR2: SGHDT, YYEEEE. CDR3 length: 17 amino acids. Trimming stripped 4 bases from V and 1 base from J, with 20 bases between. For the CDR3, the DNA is TGTGCCAGCAGCCTGAGGCCCAGAGGGGGAGAGAACACTGAAGCTTTCTTT. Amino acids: CASSLRPRGGENTEAFF.

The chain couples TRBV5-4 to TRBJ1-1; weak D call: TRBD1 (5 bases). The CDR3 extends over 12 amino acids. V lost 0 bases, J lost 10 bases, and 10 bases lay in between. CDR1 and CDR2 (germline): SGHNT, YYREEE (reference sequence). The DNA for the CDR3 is TGTGCCAGCAGCTTGGTAGGCAGGGTAGCTTTCTTT. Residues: CASSLVGRVAFF.

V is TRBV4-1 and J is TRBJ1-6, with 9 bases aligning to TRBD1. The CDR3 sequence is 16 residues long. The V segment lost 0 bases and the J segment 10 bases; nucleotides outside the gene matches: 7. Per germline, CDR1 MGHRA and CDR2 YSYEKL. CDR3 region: CASSQERGQGKSPLHF. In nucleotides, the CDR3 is TGCGCCAGCAGCCAAGAAAGGGGACAGGGAAAGTCACCCCTCCACTTT.

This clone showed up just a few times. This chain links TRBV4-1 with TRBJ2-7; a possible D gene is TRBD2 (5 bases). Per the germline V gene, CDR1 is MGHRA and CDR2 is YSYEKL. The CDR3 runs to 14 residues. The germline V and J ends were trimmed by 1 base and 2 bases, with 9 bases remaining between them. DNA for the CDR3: TGCGCCAGCAGCCAAGGAGGGCAGACCTACGAGCAGTACTTC. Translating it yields CASSQGGQTYEQYF.